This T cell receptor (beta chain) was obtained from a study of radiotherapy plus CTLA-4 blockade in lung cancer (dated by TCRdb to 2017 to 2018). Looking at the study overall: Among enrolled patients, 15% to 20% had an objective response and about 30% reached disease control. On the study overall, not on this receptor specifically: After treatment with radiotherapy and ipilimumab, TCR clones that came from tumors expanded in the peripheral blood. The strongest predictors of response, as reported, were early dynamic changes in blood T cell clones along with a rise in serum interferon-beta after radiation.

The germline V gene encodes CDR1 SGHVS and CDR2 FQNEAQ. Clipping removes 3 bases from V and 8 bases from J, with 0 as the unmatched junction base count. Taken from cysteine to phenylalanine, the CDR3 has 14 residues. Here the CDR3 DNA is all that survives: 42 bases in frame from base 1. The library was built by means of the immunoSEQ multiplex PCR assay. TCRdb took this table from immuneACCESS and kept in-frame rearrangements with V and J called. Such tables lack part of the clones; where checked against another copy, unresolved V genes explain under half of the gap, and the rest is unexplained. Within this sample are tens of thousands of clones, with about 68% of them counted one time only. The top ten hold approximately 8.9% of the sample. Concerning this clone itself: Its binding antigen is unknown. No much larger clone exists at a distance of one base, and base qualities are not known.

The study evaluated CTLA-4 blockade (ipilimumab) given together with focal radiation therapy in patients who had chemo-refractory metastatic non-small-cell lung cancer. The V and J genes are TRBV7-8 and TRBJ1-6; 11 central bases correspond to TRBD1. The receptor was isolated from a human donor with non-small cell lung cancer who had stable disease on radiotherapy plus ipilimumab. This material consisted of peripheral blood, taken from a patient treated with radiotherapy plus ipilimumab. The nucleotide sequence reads TGTGCCAGCAGCTTGGGACAGGGGGATTCACCCCTCCACTTT. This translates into CASSLGQGDSPLHF.